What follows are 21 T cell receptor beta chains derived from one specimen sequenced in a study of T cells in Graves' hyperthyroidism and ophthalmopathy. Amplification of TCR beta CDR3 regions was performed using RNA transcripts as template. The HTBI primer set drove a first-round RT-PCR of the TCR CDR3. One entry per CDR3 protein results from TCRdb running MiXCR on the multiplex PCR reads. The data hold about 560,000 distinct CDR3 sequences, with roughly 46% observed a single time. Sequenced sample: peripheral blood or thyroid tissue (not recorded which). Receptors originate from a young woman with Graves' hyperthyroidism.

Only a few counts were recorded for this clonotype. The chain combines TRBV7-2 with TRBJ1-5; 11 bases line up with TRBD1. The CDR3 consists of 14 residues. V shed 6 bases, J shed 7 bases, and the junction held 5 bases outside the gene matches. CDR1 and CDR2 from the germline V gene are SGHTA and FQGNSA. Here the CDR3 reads CASSRDRGKQPQHF. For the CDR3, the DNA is TGTGCCAGCAGTCGGGACAGGGGGAAACAGCCCCAGCATTTT.

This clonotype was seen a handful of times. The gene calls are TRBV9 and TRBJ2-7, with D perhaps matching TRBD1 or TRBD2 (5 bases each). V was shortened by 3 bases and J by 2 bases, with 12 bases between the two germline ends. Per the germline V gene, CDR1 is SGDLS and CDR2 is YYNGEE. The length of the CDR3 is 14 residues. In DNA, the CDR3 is TGTGCCAGCAGCGCCCGGGACGGTCCCTACGAGCAGTACTTC. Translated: CASSARDGPYEQYF.

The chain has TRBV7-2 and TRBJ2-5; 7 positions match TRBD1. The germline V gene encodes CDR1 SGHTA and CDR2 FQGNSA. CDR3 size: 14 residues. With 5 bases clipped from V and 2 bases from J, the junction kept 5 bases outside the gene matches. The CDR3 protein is CASSQPGQQETQYF. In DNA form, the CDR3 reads TGTGCCAGCAGCCAACCGGGACAGCAAGAGACCCAGTACTTC. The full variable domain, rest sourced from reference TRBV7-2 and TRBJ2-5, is GAGVSQSPSNKVTEKGKDVELRCDPISGHTALYWYRQSLGQGLEFLIYFQGNSAPDKSGLPSDRFSAERTGGSVSTLTIQRTQQEDSAVYLCASSQPGQQETQYFGPGTRLLVL.

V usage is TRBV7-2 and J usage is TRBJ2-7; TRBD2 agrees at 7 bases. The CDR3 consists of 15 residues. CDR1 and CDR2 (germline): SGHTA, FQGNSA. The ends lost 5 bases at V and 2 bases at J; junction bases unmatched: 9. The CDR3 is CASSGTLAEAYEQYF. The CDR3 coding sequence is TGTGCCAGCAGCGGGACCCTAGCGGAGGCCTACGAGCAGTACTTC.

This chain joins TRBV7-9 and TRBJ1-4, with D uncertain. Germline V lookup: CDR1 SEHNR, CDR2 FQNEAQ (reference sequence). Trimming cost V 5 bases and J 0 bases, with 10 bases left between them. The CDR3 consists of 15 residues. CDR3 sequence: CASSPMGSTNEKLFF. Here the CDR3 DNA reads TGTGCCAGCAGCCCGATGGGTTCAACTAATGAAAAACTGTTTTTT. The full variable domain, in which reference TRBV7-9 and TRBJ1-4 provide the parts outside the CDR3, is DTGVSQNPRHKITKRGQNVTFRCDPISEHNRLYWYRQTLGQGPEFLTYFQNEAQLEKSRLLSDRFSAERPKGSFSTLEIQRTEQGDSAMYLCASSPMGSTNEKLFFGSGTQLSVL.

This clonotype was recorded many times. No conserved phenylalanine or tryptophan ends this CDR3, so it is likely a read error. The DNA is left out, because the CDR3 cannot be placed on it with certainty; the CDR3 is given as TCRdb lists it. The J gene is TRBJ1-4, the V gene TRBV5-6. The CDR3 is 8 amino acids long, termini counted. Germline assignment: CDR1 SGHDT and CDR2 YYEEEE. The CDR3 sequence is CASSLAQP.

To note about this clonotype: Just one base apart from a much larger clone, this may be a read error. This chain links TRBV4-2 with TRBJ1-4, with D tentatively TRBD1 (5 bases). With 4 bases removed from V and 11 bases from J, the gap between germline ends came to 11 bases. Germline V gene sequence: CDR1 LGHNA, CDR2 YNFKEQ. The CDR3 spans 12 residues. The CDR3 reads CASSLIREKLFF. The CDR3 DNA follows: TGTGCCAGCAGCCTCATCAGGGAGAAACTGTTTTTT.

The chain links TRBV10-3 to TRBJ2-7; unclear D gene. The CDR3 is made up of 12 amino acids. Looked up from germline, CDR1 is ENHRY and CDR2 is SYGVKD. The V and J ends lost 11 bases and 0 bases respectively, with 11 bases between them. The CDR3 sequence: CAPALNSYEQYF. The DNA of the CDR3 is TGTGCCCCCGCCCTCAACTCCTACGAGCAGTACTTC.

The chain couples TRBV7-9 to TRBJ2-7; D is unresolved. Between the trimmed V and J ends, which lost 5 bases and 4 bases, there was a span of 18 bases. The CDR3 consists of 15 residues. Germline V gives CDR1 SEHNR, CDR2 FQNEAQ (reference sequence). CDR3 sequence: CASSQEAPPIYEQYF. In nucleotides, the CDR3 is TGTGCCAGCAGCCAAGAGGCCCCGCCTATATACGAGCAGTACTTC.

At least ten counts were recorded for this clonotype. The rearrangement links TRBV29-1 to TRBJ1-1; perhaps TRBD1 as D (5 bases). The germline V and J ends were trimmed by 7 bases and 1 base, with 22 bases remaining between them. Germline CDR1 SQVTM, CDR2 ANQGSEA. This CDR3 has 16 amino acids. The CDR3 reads CSATEGGGHGNTEAFF. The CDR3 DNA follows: TGCAGCGCAACCGAGGGTGGAGGACATGGGAACACTGAAGCTTTCTTT.

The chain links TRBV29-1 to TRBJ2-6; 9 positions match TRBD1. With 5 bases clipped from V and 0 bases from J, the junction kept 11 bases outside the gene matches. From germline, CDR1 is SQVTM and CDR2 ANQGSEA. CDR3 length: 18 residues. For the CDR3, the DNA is TGCAGCGTTCAGACAGGGGGGGGAGGCCTCTCTGGGGCCAACGTCCTGACTTTC. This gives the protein CSVQTGGGGLSGANVLTF.

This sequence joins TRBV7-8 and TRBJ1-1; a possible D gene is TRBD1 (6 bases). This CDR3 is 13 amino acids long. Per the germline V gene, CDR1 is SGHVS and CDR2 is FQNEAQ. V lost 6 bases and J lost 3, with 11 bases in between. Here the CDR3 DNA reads TGTGCCAGCAGTGGGACACCGGACACTGAAGCTTTCTTT. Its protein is CASSGTPDTEAFF.

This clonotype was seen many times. The CDR3 sequence: CASSDIAGRSYEQYF. The CDR3 coding sequence is TGCGCCAGCAGTGATATCGCGGGAAGGTCCTACGAGCAGTACTTC. The chain is built from TRBV10-2 and TRBJ2-7; possibly TRBD2 for D (6 bases). The germline gives CDR1 WSHSY, CDR2 SAAADI. CDR3 length: 15 amino acids. V was shortened by 3 bases and J by 1 base, with 13 bases between the two germline ends.

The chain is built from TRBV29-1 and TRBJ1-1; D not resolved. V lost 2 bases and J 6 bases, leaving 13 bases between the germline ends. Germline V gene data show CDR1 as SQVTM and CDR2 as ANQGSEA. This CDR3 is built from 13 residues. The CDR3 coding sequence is TGCAGCGTTGAAAGAAGAATCGATCCTGAAGCTTTCTTT. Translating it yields CSVERRIDPEAFF.

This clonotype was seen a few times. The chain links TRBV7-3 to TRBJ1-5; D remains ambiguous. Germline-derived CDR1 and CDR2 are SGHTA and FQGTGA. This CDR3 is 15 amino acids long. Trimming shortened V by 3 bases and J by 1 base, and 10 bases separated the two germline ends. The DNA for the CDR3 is TGTGCCAGCAGCTTTCTTCCGGGGAGCAATCAGCCCCAGCATTTT. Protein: CASSFLPGSNQPQHF. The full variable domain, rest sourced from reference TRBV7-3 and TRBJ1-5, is GAGVSQTPSNKVTEKGKYVELRCDPISGHTALYWYRQSLGQGPEFLIYFQGTGAADDSGLPNDRFFAVRPEGSVSTLKIQRTERGDSAVYLCASSFLPGSNQPQHFGDGTRLSIL.

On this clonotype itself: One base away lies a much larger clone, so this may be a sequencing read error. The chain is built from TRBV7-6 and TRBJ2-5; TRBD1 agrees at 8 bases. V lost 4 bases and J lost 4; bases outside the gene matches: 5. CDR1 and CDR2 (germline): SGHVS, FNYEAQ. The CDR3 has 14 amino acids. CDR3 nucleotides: TGTGCCAGCAGCTCGGGACAGGATCCAGAGACCCAGTACTTC. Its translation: CASSSGQDPETQYF.

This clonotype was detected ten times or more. As DNA, the CDR3 is TGTGCCAGCAGCGCGGACAGGGAGTCCGTAGGCACCTTC. It is translated as CASSADRESVGTF. The chain joins TRBV7-3 to TRBJ1-2; 8 bases map to TRBD1. The CDR3 sequence is 13 residues long. J was trimmed by 13 bases and V by 5 bases; bases with no gene match: 12. Germline CDR1 SGHTA, CDR2 FQGTGA.

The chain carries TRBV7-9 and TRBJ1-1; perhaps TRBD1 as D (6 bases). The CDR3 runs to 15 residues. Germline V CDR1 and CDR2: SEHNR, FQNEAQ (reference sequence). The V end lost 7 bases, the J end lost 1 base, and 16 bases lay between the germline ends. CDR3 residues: CASTPFGGANTEAFF. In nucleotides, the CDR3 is TGTGCCAGCACCCCTTTTGGGGGGGCGAACACTGAAGCTTTCTTT.

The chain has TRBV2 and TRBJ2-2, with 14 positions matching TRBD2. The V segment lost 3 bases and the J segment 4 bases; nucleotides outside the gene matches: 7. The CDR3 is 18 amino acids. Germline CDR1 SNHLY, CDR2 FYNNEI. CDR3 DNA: TGTGCCAGCAGTGAGGACGGACTAGCGGGAGGCGCCACCGGGGAGCTGTTTTTT. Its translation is CASSEDGLAGGATGELFF.

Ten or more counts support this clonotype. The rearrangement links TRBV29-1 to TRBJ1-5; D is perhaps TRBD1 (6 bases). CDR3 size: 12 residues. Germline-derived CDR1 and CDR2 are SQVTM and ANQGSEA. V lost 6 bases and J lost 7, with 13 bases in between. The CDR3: CSVGTGSQPQHF. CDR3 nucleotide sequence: TGCAGCGTGGGAACAGGGTCCCAGCCCCAGCATTTT.

CDR3 nucleotides: TGTGCCAGCAGCTTCGACAGGGTGGACACTGAAGCTTTCTTT. Amino acid sequence: CASSFDRVDTEAFF. The chain uses TRBV11-2 and TRBJ1-1, with 7 bases fitting TRBD1. The CDR3 contains 14 residues. Germline lookup yields CDR1 SGHAT and CDR2 FQNNGV. The ends lost 3 bases at V and 3 bases at J; junction bases unmatched: 4.